The 27 T cell receptor beta chains in this list originate from one sample, sequenced in a study of shared clonotypes between healthy human individuals. Method: immunoSEQ multiplex PCR; TCRdb's copy keeps in-frame clones and lacks some. In the table there are about 1 million clones, roughly 80% of which are singletons. Sequenced input: memory CD4+ T cells sorted from blood. Described subset: CD45RA-negative fraction. The receptors shown here come from a young man in good health.

This chain joins TRBV6-5 and TRBJ2-1, with D perhaps matching TRBD2 (6 bases). Germline values: CDR1 MNHEY, CDR2 SVGAGI. The CDR3 is made up of 13 amino acids. The V and J ends lost 9 bases and 5 bases respectively, with 14 bases between them. The CDR3 DNA follows: TGTGCCAGTGGACCCCAGCGGGACAATGAGCAGTTCTTC. This codes for CASGPQRDNEQFF.

The J gene is TRBJ2-5, the V gene TRBV5-6, with D uncertain. There are 14 residues in the CDR3. Trimming removed 4 bases from V and 2 bases from J, with 12 bases in between. CDR1 is SGHDT, CDR2 YYEEEE, per germline. CDR3 nucleotide sequence: TGTGCCAGCAGCCTGAGTGGGGTTCAAGAGACCCAGTACTTC. Residues: CASSLSGVQETQYF.

This chain uses TRBV2 with TRBJ2-3; 7 bases are shared with TRBD1. CDR3 length: 13 residues. The ends lost 4 bases at V and 5 bases at J; junction bases unmatched: 3. The germline CDR1 and CDR2 sequences are SNHLY and FYNNEI. The chain's CDR3 is CASSGNRGDTQYF. The CDR3 bases are TGTGCCAGCAGTGGTAACAGGGGAGATACGCAGTATTTT.

The chain is built from TRBV6-6 and TRBJ2-5; 8 positions agree with TRBD1. Losses at the gene ends were 6 bases for V and 4 bases for J; bases not matched to a gene: 7. Germline V gives CDR1 MNHNY, CDR2 SVGAGI (reference sequence). The CDR3 has 14 residues. The CDR3 here is CASRPTGASETQYF. The CDR3 DNA reads as TGTGCCAGCAGACCGACAGGGGCATCAGAGACCCAGTACTTC.

The J gene is TRBJ2-3, the V gene TRBV18; no definite D call. Germline values: CDR1 KGHSH, CDR2 LQKENI. V was shortened by 2 bases and J by 6 bases, with 9 bases between the two germline ends. CDR3 length: 13 amino acids. CDR3 region: CASSPGLVDTQYF. The DNA of the CDR3 is TGTGCCAGCTCACCAGGGTTGGTTGATACGCAGTATTTT.

J is TRBJ2-5 and V is TRBV30, with 7 bases identical to TRBD2. CDR3 size: 15 residues. The germline V gene has CDR1 GTSNPN and CDR2 SVGIG (reference sequence). V trimming: 0 bases; J trimming: 2 bases; junction bases outside the gene matches: 6. Here the CDR3 DNA reads TGTGCCTGGAGTGTGTCTAGCGGATTACAAGAGACCCAGTACTTC. Translated, it gives CAWSVSSGLQETQYF.

The chain combines TRBV6-5 with TRBJ2-7, with 11 bases aligning to TRBD1. This CDR3 has 15 amino acids. After removal of 0 bases from V and 3 bases from J, the junction contained 1 base not matched to a gene. Germline V gene sequence: CDR1 MNHEY, CDR2 SVGAGI. The CDR3 protein is CASSYSGQGVYEQYF. CDR3 DNA: TGTGCCAGCAGTTACTCGGGACAGGGGGTCTACGAGCAGTACTTC.

The chain recombines TRBV29-1 with TRBJ1-1; D ambiguous. Germline CDR1 and CDR2: SQVTM and ANQGSEA. The CDR3 length is 14 residues. Trimming took 2 bases from V and 0 from J, leaving 10 bases between them. The CDR3 nucleotides read TGCAGCGTTGAAACGGCAGAAATGAACACTGAAGCTTTCTTT. This encodes CSVETAEMNTEAFF.

J is TRBJ1-2 and V is TRBV6-1; perhaps TRBD1 as D (5 bases). Trimming shortened V by 7 bases and J by 4 bases, and 16 bases separated the two germline ends. This CDR3 comprises 14 residues. The germline CDR1 and CDR2 sequences are MNHNS and SASEGT. The CDR3 coding sequence is TGTGCCAGCAACGGGGGTAGCCCGGCCTATGGCTACACCTTC. As protein: CASNGGSPAYGYTF.

A few counts support this clone. The chain recombines TRBV10-3 with TRBJ1-5; D unclear. This CDR3 spans 12 amino acids. Trimming took off 3 bases at V and 4 bases at J, with 4 bases between the two ends. Germline V lookup: CDR1 ENHRY, CDR2 SYGVKD. CDR3 residues: CAISDPNQPQHF. CDR3 DNA: TGTGCCATCAGTGATCCTAATCAGCCCCAGCATTTT.

The chain couples TRBV29-1 to TRBJ1-1; TRBD1 matches 8 bases. CDR1 is SQVTM, CDR2 ANQGSEA, per germline. The CDR3 is 15 residues long. V trimming: 3 bases; J trimming: 1 base; junction bases outside the gene matches: 7. CDR3 amino acids: CSVDPDRGKNTEAFF. The CDR3 DNA reads as TGCAGCGTTGACCCCGACAGGGGAAAGAACACTGAAGCTTTCTTT.

This chain uses TRBV15 with TRBJ2-7, with TRBD1 matching 9 bases. The CDR3 runs to 15 residues. The junction had 6 bases not matched to a gene; V was cut back by 2 bases and J by 4 bases. CDR1 is LNHNV and CDR2 is YYDKDF in the germline V gene (reference sequence). The CDR3 spells CATSRQQGASYEQYF. CDR3 DNA: TGTGCCACCAGCAGACAACAGGGGGCCTCTTACGAGCAGTACTTC.

V is TRBV2 and J is TRBJ1-5; D gene uncertain. Trimming removed 6 bases at V and 0 bases at J, with 6 bases between. Germline V gene lookup returns CDR1 SNHLY and CDR2 FYNNEI. The CDR3 has 13 residues. CDR3 nucleotides: TGTGCCAGCAGGCAGAATAGCAATCAGCCCCAGCATTTT. This translates into CASRQNSNQPQHF.

The chain couples TRBV6-6 to TRBJ1-1; possibly TRBD1 for D (5 bases). Germline lookup yields CDR1 MNHNY and CDR2 SVGAGI (reference sequence). This CDR3 comprises 13 residues. The V and J ends lost 2 bases and 4 bases respectively, with 8 bases between them. Here the CDR3 reads CASSYIGGTEAFF. CDR3 nucleotides: TGTGCCAGCAGTTACATCGGGGGCACTGAAGCTTTCTTT.

V gene TRBV5-8 combines with J gene TRBJ2-5; a weak D match, TRBD1 (6 bases). The CDR3 runs to 16 residues. Trimming removed 5 bases at V and 1 base at J, with 18 bases between. Germline CDR1 is SGHTS and CDR2 is YDEGEE. CDR3 DNA sequence: TGTGCCAGCAGTAAAGGACAGCCGGACTTCCAAGAGACCCAGTACTTC. Encoded protein: CASSKGQPDFQETQYF.

This clone was seen a handful of times. The V and J genes are TRBV7-9 and TRBJ2-5; 8 nucleotides agree with TRBD1. The V gene end was trimmed by 1 base and the J gene end by 2 bases; junction bases not matched to a gene: 12. Germline CDR1 is SEHNR and CDR2 is FQNEAQ (reference sequence). CDR3 length: 18 residues. CDR3 in DNA: TGTGCCAGCAGCTTAGGTCGCGGGGCAGGGGGCTCACAAGAGACCCAGTACTTC. Translation: CASSLGRGAGGSQETQYF.

This chain connects TRBV6-1 to TRBJ2-7; TRBD2 matches at 11 bases. The V gene end was trimmed by 7 bases and the J gene end by 0 bases; junction bases not matched to a gene: 5. Germline CDR1 MNHNS, CDR2 SASEGT. CDR3 length: 15 residues. As DNA, the CDR3 is TGTGCCAGCACGACTAGCGGGGTCAGCTCCTACGAGCAGTACTTC. It translates to CASTTSGVSSYEQYF.

This clone has just one count. V gene TRBV30 combines with J gene TRBJ1-6, with D perhaps matching TRBD1 (6 bases). Germline CDR1 is GTSNPN and CDR2 is SVGIG (reference sequence). The CDR3 has 15 residues. The germline V and J ends were trimmed by 3 bases and 7 bases, with 16 bases remaining between them. DNA for the CDR3: TGTGCCTGGAGGTACGAGGGGGAGATGAATTCACCCCTCCACTTT. It encodes CAWRYEGEMNSPLHF.

J is TRBJ2-2 and V is TRBV7-2, with D perhaps matching TRBD1 (5 bases). The CDR3 runs 15 residues. Germline V gene lookup returns CDR1 SGHTA and CDR2 FQGNSA. V was cut by 3 bases and J by 6 bases, with 14 bases left in between. For the CDR3, the DNA is TGTGCCAGCAGCTTGTACAGGAAATCGCCCGGGGAGCTGTTTTTT. It codes for CASSLYRKSPGELFF.

This chain connects TRBV30 to TRBJ1-3; D unresolved. This CDR3 has 15 amino acids. V was clipped by 2 bases and J by 0 bases, with 11 bases between them. The germline V gene has CDR1 GTSNPN and CDR2 SVGIG (reference sequence). The CDR3 region has the DNA TGTGCCTGGAGTCTGAGCCGAGTCTCTGGAAACACCATATATTTT. Its protein is CAWSLSRVSGNTIYF.

The chain employs TRBV7-2 and TRBJ2-3, with unresolved D. Trimming took off 0 bases at V and 4 bases at J, with 11 bases between the two ends. This CDR3 comprises 15 residues. Germline V gives CDR1 SGHTA, CDR2 FQGNSA. The CDR3 loop reads CASSLAQAGSDTQYF. The CDR3 coding sequence is TGTGCCAGCAGCTTAGCGCAGGCCGGTTCAGATACGCAGTATTTT.

The J gene is TRBJ2-2, the V gene TRBV7-4, with a tentative D call TRBD1 (6 bases). V lost 3 bases, J lost 0 bases, and 8 bases lay in between. Germline V gene sequence: CDR1 SGHVT, CDR2 SQSDAQ. The CDR3 is made up of 15 amino acids. The CDR3 DNA reads TGTGCCAGCAGCTTTGGGGGCGCGAACACCGGGGAGCTGTTTTTT. It encodes CASSFGGANTGELFF.

The genes are TRBV6-5 and TRBJ2-5; 11 bases fit TRBD2. V gave up 6 bases and J gave up 11 bases; unmatched junction bases: 11. From germline, CDR1 is MNHEY and CDR2 SVGAGI. The CDR3 runs to 14 residues. This CDR3 is CASSVAGGPGEQYF. CDR3 DNA: TGTGCCAGCAGCGTAGCGGGAGGGCCTGGGGAGCAGTACTTC.

The chain combines TRBV29-1 with TRBJ2-2; no reliable D call. This CDR3 has 14 residues. Germline CDR1 and CDR2: SQVTM and ANQGSEA. Trimming left V 2 bases short and J 0 bases short, with 7 bases between. CDR3 sequence (DNA): TGCAGCGTTGAATCCAGGACGAACACCGGGGAGCTGTTTTTT. Protein: CSVESRTNTGELFF.

This rearrangement joins TRBV27 to TRBJ1-1; D possibly corresponds to TRBD1 (5 bases). The V end was cut by 6 bases, the J end by 2 bases, with 13 bases between. The CDR3 is 14 residues long. Per the germline V gene, CDR1 is MNHEY and CDR2 is SMNVEV (reference sequence). CDR3 in amino acids: CASRRTGFNTEAFF. Written as DNA, the CDR3 is TGTGCCAGCAGGCGTACAGGATTCAACACTGAAGCTTTCTTT.

The chain joins TRBV4-2 to TRBJ2-2; 9 bases are shared with TRBD2. The germline CDR1 and CDR2 sequences are LGHNA and YNFKEQ. V lost 4 bases, J lost 0 bases, and 18 bases stayed unmatched. The length of the CDR3 is 21 residues. The CDR3 DNA is TGTGCCAGCAGCCCACCGAAAGGTAGCGGGGGACCCACCTCGAACACCGGGGAGCTGTTTTTT. It translates to CASSPPKGSGGPTSNTGELFF.

V gene TRBV5-1 combines with J gene TRBJ1-2, with a tentative D call TRBD1 (5 bases). CDR3 length equals 14 residues. Germline values: CDR1 SGHRS, CDR2 YFSETQ. Trimming left V 5 bases short and J 7 bases short, with 18 bases between. This CDR3 is CASRAGTEAGGYTF. For the CDR3, the DNA is TGCGCCAGCAGAGCAGGGACGGAGGCCGGTGGCTACACCTTC.